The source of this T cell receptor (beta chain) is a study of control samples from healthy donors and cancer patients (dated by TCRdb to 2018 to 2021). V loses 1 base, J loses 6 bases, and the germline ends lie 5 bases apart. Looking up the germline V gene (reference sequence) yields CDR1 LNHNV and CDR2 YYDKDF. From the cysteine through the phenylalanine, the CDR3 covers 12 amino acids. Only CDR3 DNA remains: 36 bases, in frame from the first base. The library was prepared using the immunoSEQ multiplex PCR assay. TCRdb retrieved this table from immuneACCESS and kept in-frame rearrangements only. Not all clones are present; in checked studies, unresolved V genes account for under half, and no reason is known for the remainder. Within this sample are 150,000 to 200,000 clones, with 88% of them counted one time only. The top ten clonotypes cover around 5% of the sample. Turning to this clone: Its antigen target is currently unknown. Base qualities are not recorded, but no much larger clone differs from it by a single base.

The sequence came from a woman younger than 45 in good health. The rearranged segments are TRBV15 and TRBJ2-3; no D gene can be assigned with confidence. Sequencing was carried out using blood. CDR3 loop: CATSRAWDTQYF. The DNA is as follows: TGTGCCACCAGCAGAGCATGGGATACGCAGTATTTT.